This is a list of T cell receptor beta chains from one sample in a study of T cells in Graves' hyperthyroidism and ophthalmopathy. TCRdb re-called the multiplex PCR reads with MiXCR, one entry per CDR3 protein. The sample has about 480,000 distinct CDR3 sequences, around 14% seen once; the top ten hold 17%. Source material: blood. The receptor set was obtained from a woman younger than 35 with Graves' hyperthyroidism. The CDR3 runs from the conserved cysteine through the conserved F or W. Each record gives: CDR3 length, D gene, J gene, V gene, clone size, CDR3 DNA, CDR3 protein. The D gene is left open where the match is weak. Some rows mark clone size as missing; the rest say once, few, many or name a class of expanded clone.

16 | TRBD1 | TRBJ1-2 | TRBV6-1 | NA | TGTGCCAGCAGTAGACCAAAATACGGACAGGGAGATGGCTACACCTTC | CASSRPKYGQGDGYTF
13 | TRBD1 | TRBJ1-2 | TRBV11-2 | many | TGTGCCAGCAGCTTCGGACAGGGGAATGGCTACACCTTC | CASSFGQGNGYTF
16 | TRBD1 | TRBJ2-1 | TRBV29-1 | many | TGCAGCGTTGAATCCATCGCGGGACAGGGTAGCAATGAGCAGTTCTTC | CSVESIAGQGSNEQFF
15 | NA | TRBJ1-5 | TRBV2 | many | TGTGCCAGCAGACGGACGGGGTATAGCAATCAGCCCCAGCATTTT | CASRRTGYSNQPQHF
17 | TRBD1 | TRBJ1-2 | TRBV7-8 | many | TGTGCCAGCAGCTTAGCGATCAACCGCGGGACAGGGGGAGGCTACACCTTC | CASSLAINRGTGGGYTF
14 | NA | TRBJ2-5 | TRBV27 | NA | TGTGCCAGCAGTATAGTGCGGGTGGAGGAGACCCAGTACTTC | CASSIVRVEETQYF
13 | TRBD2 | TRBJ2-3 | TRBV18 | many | TGTGCCAGCTCACCAGGCGGGGGAAATACGCAGTATTTT | CASSPGGGNTQYF
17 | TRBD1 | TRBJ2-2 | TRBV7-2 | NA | TGTGCCAGCAGCTTAGGGGAGGGACAGGGTAACACCGGGGAGCTGTTTTTT | CASSLGEGQGNTGELFF
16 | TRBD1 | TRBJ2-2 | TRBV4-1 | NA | TGCGCCAGCAGCCAAGGCGAAGGGGGCGACACCGGGGAGCTGTTTTTT | CASSQGEGGDTGELFF
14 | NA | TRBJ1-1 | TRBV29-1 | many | TGCAGCGTTGGGCGGGCAGGGGCGAACACTGAAGCTTTCTTT | CSVGRAGANTEAFF
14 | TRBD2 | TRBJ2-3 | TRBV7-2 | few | TGTGCCAGCAGCCTGGGACTAGGGGCAGATACGCAGTATTTT | CASSLGLGADTQYF
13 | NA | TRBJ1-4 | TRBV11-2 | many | TGTGCCAGCAGCTTAGGGCAACATGAAAAACTGTTTTTT | CASSLGQHEKLFF
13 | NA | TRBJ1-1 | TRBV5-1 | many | TGCGCCAGCAGCTTGTACAAGAACACTGAAGCTTTCTTT | CASSLYKNTEAFF
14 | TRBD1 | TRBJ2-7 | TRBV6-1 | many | TGTGCCAGCAGTTACGGGACAGGCACCTACGAGCAGTACTTC | CASSYGTGTYEQYF
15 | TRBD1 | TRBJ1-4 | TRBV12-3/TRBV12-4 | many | TGTGCCAGCAGCTCCGGGACAGGGGGCGTTGAAAAACTGTTTTTT | CASSSGTGGVEKLFF
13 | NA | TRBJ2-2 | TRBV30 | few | TGTGCCTGGAGTGTGGGGGGCCCCGGGGAGCTGTTTTTT | CAWSVGGPGELFF
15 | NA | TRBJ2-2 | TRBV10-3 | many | TGTGCCATCAACCGCGCGGGCAGGGAAGGCGGGGAGCTGTTTTTT | CAINRAGREGGELFF
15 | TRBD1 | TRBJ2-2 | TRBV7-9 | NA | TGTGCCAGCAGCACGGACAGGGGCAGTCCCGGGGAGCTGTTTTTT | CASSTDRGSPGELFF
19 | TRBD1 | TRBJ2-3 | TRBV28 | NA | TGTGCCAGCAGTCCTTTACCGGGACAGGGGTCCTCTAGCACAGATACGCAGTATTTT | CASSPLPGQGSSSTDTQYF
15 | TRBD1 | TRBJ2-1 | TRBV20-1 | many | TGCAGTGCTCCTGGGGGACAGGGGGCTTTGGATGAGCAGTTCTTC | CSAPGGQGALDEQFF
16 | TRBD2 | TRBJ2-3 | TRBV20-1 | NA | TGCAGTGCTTCCGCTAGCGGGAGGTCTAGCACAGATACGCAGTATTTT | CSASASGRSSTDTQYF
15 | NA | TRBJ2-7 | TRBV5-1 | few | TGCGCCAGCAGCCCTTCTGGGGCTAGCTCCTACGAGCAGTACTTC | CASSPSGASSYEQYF
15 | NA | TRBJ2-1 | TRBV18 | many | TGTGCCAGCTCACGGGGCGGTAACTCCTACAATGAGCAGTTCTTC | CASSRGGNSYNEQFF
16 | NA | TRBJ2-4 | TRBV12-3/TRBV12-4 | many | TGTGCCAGCAGTCGATATCAGGGAGCGGCCAAAAACATTCAGTACTTC | CASSRYQGAAKNIQYF
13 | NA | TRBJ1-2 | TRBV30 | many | TGTGCCTCCTCCGGAGGGGGTGGAAGCGGCTACACCTTC | CASSGGGGSGYTF
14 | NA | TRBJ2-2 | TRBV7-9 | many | TGTGCCAGAGATAGTGGGGAGAACACCGGGGAGCTGTTTTTT | CARDSGENTGELFF
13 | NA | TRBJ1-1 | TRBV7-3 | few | TGTGCCAGCAGTCGGGGTATGAACACTGAAGCTTTCTTT | CASSRGMNTEAFF
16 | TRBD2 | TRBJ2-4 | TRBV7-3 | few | TGTGCCAGCAGCCCCCTAGCGGGAGAGGTCCTAAACATTCAGTACTTC | CASSPLAGEVLNIQYF
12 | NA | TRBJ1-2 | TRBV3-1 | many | TGTGCCAGCAGCCAAGAGGGAATTGGCTACACCTTC | CASSQEGIGYTF
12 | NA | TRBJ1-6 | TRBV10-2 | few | TGCGCCAGCAGTGAAGGGCATTCACCCCTCCACTTT | CASSEGHSPLHF
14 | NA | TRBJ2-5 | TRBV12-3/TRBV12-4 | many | TGTGCCAGCAGTCTCCAAGACAGCCAAGAGACCCAGTACTTC | CASSLQDSQETQYF
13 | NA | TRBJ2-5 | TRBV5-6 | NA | TGTGCCAGCAGCCCGACAACCCAAGAGACCCAGTACTTC | CASSPTTQETQYF
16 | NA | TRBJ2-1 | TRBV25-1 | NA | TGTGCCAGCAGTGCGTCGGACGGCCCCTCCTACAATGAGCAGTTCTTC | CASSASDGPSYNEQFF
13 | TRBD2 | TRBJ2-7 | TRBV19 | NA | TGTGCCACCCGGACTAGCGGGAGTTACGAGCAGTACTTC | CATRTSGSYEQYF
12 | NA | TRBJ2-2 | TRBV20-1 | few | TGCAGTGCTAGACTACCCACCGGGGAGCTGTTTTTT | CSARLPTGELFF
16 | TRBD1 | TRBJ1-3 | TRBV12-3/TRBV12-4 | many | TGTGCCAGCAACTTACCGGGACAGCCCTCTGGAAACACCATATATTTT | CASNLPGQPSGNTIYF
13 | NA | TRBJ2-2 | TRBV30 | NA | TGTCCCTGGAGCCGTACAGGGACCGGGGAGCTGTTTTTT | CPWSRTGTGELFF
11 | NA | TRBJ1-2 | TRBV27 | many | TGTGCCAGCTACGGGCCGTATGGCTACACCTTC | CASYGPYGYTF
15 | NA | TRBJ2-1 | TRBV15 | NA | TGTGCCACCAGCCAGGTCCTCCCAGGCTACAATGAGCAGTTCTTC | CATSQVLPGYNEQFF
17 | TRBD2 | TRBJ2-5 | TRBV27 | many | TGTGCCAGCAGACGGACGCAAATAGGTAGCGGGAGAGAGACCCAGTACTTC | CASRRTQIGSGRETQYF
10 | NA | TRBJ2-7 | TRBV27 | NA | TGTGCCAGCGAAGGCAACGAGCAGTACTTC | CASEGNEQYF
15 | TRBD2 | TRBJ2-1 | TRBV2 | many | TGTGCCAGCAGCTCCGGGACTAGCTCCTACAATGAGCAGTTCTTC | CASSSGTSSYNEQFF
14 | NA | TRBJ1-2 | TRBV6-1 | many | TGTGCCAGCAGTCGAGCCTTGCCTAACTATGGCTACACCTTC | CASSRALPNYGYTF
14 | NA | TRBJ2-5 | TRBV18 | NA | TGTGCCAGCTCGCGGGATACCCGGCAAGAGACCCAGTACTTC | CASSRDTRQETQYF
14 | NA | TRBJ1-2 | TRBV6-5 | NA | TGTGCCAGCAGTTACGAGAATATAAACTATGGCTACACCTTC | CASSYENINYGYTF